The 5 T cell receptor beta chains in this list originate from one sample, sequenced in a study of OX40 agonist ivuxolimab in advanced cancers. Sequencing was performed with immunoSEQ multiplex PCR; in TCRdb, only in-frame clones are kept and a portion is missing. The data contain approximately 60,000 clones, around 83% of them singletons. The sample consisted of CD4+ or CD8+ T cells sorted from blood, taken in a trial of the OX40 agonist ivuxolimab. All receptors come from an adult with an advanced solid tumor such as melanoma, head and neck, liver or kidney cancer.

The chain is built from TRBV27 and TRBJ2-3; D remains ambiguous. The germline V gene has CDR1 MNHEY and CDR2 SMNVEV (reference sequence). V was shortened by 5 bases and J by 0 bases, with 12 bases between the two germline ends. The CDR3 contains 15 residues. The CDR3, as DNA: TGTGCCAGCAGTACACTTACACTTAGCACAGATACGCAGTATTTT. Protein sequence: CASSTLTLSTDTQYF.

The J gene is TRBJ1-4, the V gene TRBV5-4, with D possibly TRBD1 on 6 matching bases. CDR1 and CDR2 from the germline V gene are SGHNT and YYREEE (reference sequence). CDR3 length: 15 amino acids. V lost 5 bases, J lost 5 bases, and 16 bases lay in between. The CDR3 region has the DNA TGTGCCAGCAGATCTTTCGGACAGACAAATGAAAAACTGTTTTTT. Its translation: CASRSFGQTNEKLFF.

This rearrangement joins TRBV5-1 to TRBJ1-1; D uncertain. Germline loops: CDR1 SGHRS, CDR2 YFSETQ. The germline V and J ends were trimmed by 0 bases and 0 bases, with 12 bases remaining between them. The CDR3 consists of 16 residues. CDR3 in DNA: TGCGCCAGCAGCTTGGGGCAGCAGGTGGTGAACACTGAAGCTTTCTTT. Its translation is CASSLGQQVVNTEAFF.

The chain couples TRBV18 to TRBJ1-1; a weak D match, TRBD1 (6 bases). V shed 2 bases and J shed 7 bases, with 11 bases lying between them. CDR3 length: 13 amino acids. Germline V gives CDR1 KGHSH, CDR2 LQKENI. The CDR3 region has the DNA TGTGCCAGCTCACCAAACAGGGAGGTTGAAGCTTTCTTT. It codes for CASSPNREVEAFF.

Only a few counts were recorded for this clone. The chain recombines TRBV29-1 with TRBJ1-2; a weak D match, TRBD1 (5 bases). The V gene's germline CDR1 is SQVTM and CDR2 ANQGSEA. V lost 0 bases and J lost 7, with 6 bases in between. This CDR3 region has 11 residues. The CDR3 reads CSVEEGAGYTF. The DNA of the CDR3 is TGCAGCGTTGAAGAAGGGGCTGGCTACACCTTC.